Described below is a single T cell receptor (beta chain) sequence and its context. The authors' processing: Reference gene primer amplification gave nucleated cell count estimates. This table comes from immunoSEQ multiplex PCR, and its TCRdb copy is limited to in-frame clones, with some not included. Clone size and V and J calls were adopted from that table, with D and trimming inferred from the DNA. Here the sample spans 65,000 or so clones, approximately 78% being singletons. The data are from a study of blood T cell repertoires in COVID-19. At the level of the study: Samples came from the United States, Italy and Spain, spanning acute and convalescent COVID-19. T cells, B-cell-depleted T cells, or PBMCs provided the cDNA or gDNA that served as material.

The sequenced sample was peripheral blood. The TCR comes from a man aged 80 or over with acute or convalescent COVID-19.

CDR3 sequence: CASSQTSGGFQETQYF. The CDR3 DNA is TGTGCCAGTAGTCAGACTAGCGGGGGTTTCCAAGAGACCCAGTACTTC. The V and J genes are TRBV19 and TRBJ2-5, with 12 bases identical to TRBD2. V trimming: 5 bases; J trimming: 1 base; junction bases outside the gene matches: 5. This CDR3 has 16 amino acids. Germline V lookup: CDR1 LNHDA, CDR2 SQIVND (reference sequence).